These 32 T cell receptor beta chains came from one sample sequenced in a study of cytomegalovirus exposure and HLA in healthy donors. Amplification used 60 Vbeta primers and 13 Jbeta primers. Generated by immunoSEQ multiplex PCR, the TCRdb table keeps only in-frame clones and is missing some. Here the sample spans around 190,000 clones, about four fifths being singletons. The sequenced sample consisted of PBMCs. Receptors originate from a man aged 40-50 years in good health and CMV-seropositive.

The chain is built from TRBV13 and TRBJ2-1; TRBD2 might be the D (5 bases). In germline, CDR1 is PRHDT, CDR2 FYEKMQ (reference sequence). CDR3 length: 16 residues. The V and J ends lost 3 bases and 7 bases respectively, with 19 bases between them. The CDR3: CASSLGYSLTGNEQFF. CDR3 sequence (DNA): TGTGCCAGCAGCTTGGGGTACTCCCTGACGGGGAATGAGCAGTTCTTC.

The rearrangement links TRBV25-1 to TRBJ1-1, with unresolved D. The germline gives CDR1 MGHDK, CDR2 SYGVNS. The CDR3 runs to 15 residues. V lost 2 bases, J lost 7 bases, and 17 bases lay in between. This CDR3 is CASSEGGINIHEAFF. CDR3 sequence (DNA): TGTGCCAGCAGTGAAGGAGGGATCAACATCCATGAAGCTTTCTTT.

The J gene is TRBJ2-3, the V gene TRBV5-8, with D possibly TRBD1 on 6 matching bases. V shed 1 base and J shed 3 bases, with 12 bases lying between them. The CDR3 spans 15 residues. CDR1 and CDR2 from the germline V gene are SGHTS and YDEGEE. CDR3 nucleotides: TGTGCCAGCAGCTTGTTGGGGGCGAAAACAGATACGCAGTATTTT. Translation: CASSLLGAKTDTQYF.

The chain carries TRBV25-1 and TRBJ2-5; D possibly corresponds to TRBD1 (6 bases). V was clipped by 4 bases and J by 1 base, with 22 bases between them. Germline CDR1 reads MGHDK; CDR2 reads SYGVNS. There are 18 residues in the CDR3. The CDR3 DNA reads TGTGCCAGCAGTGTGTGGGCCAGGGGCCTATTATCCCAAGAGACCCAGTACTTC. It translates to CASSVWARGLLSQETQYF.

The chain is built from TRBV25-1 and TRBJ2-7; TRBD1 aligns across 10 bases. Trimming cost V 2 bases and J 5 bases; bases outside gene matches: 6. This CDR3 is 15 amino acids long. In germline, CDR1 is MGHDK, CDR2 SYGVNS. CDR3 sequence reads: CASSEAGQGRNEQYF. The CDR3 DNA follows: TGTGCCAGCAGTGAAGCGGGACAGGGGAGGAACGAGCAGTACTTC.

V and J are TRBV7-9 and TRBJ1-1; D is perhaps TRBD1 (5 bases). Deletions cut 5 bases from V and 2 bases from J, with 21 bases between. Germline loops: CDR1 SEHNR, CDR2 FQNEAQ (reference sequence). This CDR3 has 17 residues. The CDR3 sequence is CASSRDQGWPSNTEAFF. The CDR3 DNA sequence: TGTGCCAGCAGCCGAGACCAGGGTTGGCCATCCAACACTGAAGCTTTCTTT.

This clone appeared a single time. The genes are TRBV20-1 and TRBJ2-7; possible D gene TRBD1, 6 bases. Trimming cost V 7 bases and J 7 bases, with 14 bases left between them. The CDR3 runs 11 residues. Germline CDR1 and CDR2: DFQATT and SNEGSKA (reference sequence). CDR3 DNA: TGCAGTGAACAGGGTGTGGGGGAGCAGTACTTC. Translating gives CSEQGVGEQYF.

The chain recombines TRBV5-5 with TRBJ2-7, with 10 nucleotides matching TRBD2. V was clipped by 0 bases and J by 5 bases; unmatched bases: 5. The CDR3 has 15 amino acids. Germline V gene lookup returns CDR1 SGHKS and CDR2 YYEKEE (reference sequence). In DNA, the CDR3 is TGTGCCAGCAGCTTGGTACTAGCGGGAACACACGAGCAGTACTTC. It is translated as CASSLVLAGTHEQYF.

The rearrangement uses TRBV27 and TRBJ1-2; 10 positions match TRBD1. Germline V gene sequence: CDR1 MNHEY, CDR2 SMNVEV (reference sequence). This CDR3 region has 14 residues. The V segment lost 5 bases and the J segment 8 bases; nucleotides outside the gene matches: 8. CDR3 sequence (DNA): TGTGCCAGCAGTCCCCGGGACAGGGGAGGGGGCTACACCTTC. Its protein product is CASSPRDRGGGYTF.

The chain couples TRBV5-1 to TRBJ2-3, with 8 positions matching TRBD2. Trimming removed 4 bases from V and 3 bases from J; junction bases left unmatched: 13. The length of the CDR3 is 17 residues. The germline gives CDR1 SGHRS, CDR2 YFSETQ. The CDR3 protein is CASSNIPGPGGTDTQYF. The CDR3 coding sequence is TGCGCCAGCAGCAACATACCCGGACCGGGAGGGACAGATACGCAGTATTTT. Full variable domain (missing parts from reference TRBV5-1 and TRBJ2-3): KAGVTQTPRYLIKTRGQQVTLSCSPISGHRSVSWYQQTPGQGLQFLFEYFSETQRNKGNFPGRFSGRQFSNSRSEMNVSTLELGDSALYLCASSNIPGPGGTDTQYFGPGTRLTVL.

This chain uses TRBV28 with TRBJ2-5; TRBD1 agrees at 8 bases. In germline, CDR1 is MDHEN, CDR2 SYDVKM. V lost 6 bases to trimming and J lost 8 bases; unmatched junction nucleotides: 8. This CDR3 comprises 13 residues. CDR3 loop: CASSEDREQTQYF. In DNA form, the CDR3 reads TGTGCCAGCAGCGAGGACAGGGAGCAAACCCAGTACTTC.

The chain carries TRBV5-1 and TRBJ2-5; perhaps TRBD1 as D (6 bases). V lost 0 bases to trimming and J lost 5 bases, with 11 bases between them. This CDR3 has 14 amino acids. Germline V gene lookup returns CDR1 SGHRS and CDR2 YFSETQ. The DNA for the CDR3 is TGCGCCAGCAGCTTGGGGGCAGGGGAGGAGACCCAGTACTTC. It yields the protein CASSLGAGEETQYF.

This clone was seen just once. The CDR3 region has the DNA TGTGCCTGGGAGGCCTCGAATGGCTACACCTTC. Protein: CAWEASNGYTF. This chain uses TRBV30 with TRBJ1-2; D uncertain. V was cut by 5 bases and J by 6 bases, with 10 bases left in between. The CDR3 has 11 residues. Germline CDR1 and CDR2: GTSNPN and SVGIG (reference sequence).

This chain uses TRBV5-6 with TRBJ2-7; D may be TRBD2 (5 bases). With 0 bases removed from V and 2 bases from J, the gap between germline ends came to 9 bases. The CDR3 length is 14 residues. CDR1 SGHDT and CDR2 YYEEEE come from the germline V gene. The CDR3 DNA is TGTGCCAGCAGCTTGGGACGGACTGCCTACGAGCAGTACTTC. Its translation is CASSLGRTAYEQYF.

V usage is TRBV5-1 and J usage is TRBJ2-2; TRBD1 aligns across 9 bases. The CDR3 loop spans 16 amino acids. Germline trimming cut 3 bases from V and 1 base from J; bases unmatched to any gene: 4. In germline, CDR1 is SGHRS, CDR2 YFSETQ. The CDR3 spells CASSSRGQGNTGELFF. CDR3 DNA sequence: TGCGCCAGCAGCTCCCGGGGACAGGGGAACACCGGGGAGCTGTTTTTT.

J is TRBJ2-3 and V is TRBV6-1; D is undetermined. CDR1 is MNHNS, CDR2 SASEGT, per germline. The germline V and J ends were trimmed by 5 bases and 2 bases, with 8 bases remaining between them. The CDR3 is 13 amino acids. CDR3 amino acids: CASSPGYTDTQYF. Written as DNA, the CDR3 is TGTGCCAGCAGTCCCGGTTACACAGATACGCAGTATTTT.

The rearrangement links TRBV28 to TRBJ1-2; D is perhaps TRBD1 (5 bases). Germline assignment: CDR1 MDHEN and CDR2 SYDVKM. This CDR3 region has 12 residues. Trimming took off 6 bases at V and 8 bases at J, with 13 bases between the two ends. The CDR3: CASRDTRRGYTF. In DNA, the CDR3 is TGTGCCAGCAGGGACACTCGAAGGGGCTACACCTTC.

This sequence joins TRBV9 and TRBJ2-7, with a weak D call TRBD2 (6 bases). V dropped 4 bases and J dropped 0 bases, with 17 bases sitting between them. This CDR3 comprises 16 residues. CDR1 is SGDLS and CDR2 is YYNGEE in the germline V gene. In DNA, the CDR3 is TGTGCCAGCAGCCCAAGAACGGGAGCGATCTCCTACGAGCAGTACTTC. Translation: CASSPRTGAISYEQYF. Full variable domain (rest looked up from reference TRBV9 and TRBJ2-7): DSGVTQTPKHLITATGQRVTLRCSPRSGDLSVYWYQQSLDQGLQFLIQYYNGEERAKGNILERFSAQQFPDLHSELNLSSLELGDSALYFCASSPRTGAISYEQYFGPGTRLTVT.

V gene TRBV4-2 combines with J gene TRBJ2-2, with 8 bases matching TRBD2. Trimming cost V 1 base and J 2 bases; bases outside gene matches: 3. This CDR3 region has 16 residues. Per germline, CDR1 LGHNA and CDR2 YNFKEQ. CDR3 sequence reads: CASSQALAGNTGELFF. CDR3 nucleotide sequence: TGTGCCAGCAGCCAAGCGCTAGCGGGTAACACCGGGGAGCTGTTTTTT.

This clone has only one observation. The chain has TRBV19 and TRBJ1-1; the match to TRBD1 covers 8 bases. CDR3 size: 11 residues. V was pared by 8 bases and J by 6 bases, with 2 bases of the junction left unmatched. The germline CDR1 and CDR2 sequences are LNHDA and SQIVND (reference sequence). CDR3 protein: CASGQGSEAFF. CDR3 sequence (DNA): TGTGCCAGTGGACAGGGCTCTGAAGCTTTCTTT.

V is TRBV2 and J is TRBJ1-1, with 10 bases lining up with TRBD1. Germline loops: CDR1 SNHLY, CDR2 FYNNEI. Trimming removed 10 bases from V and 5 bases from J; junction bases left unmatched: 10. The CDR3 consists of 14 residues. In nucleotides, the CDR3 is TGTGCCATTTCTCTGACAGGGGGCCAAACTGAAGCTTTCTTT. Translated: CAISLTGGQTEAFF.

The chain employs TRBV30 and TRBJ2-7, with D perhaps matching TRBD2 (5 bases). The CDR3 runs 13 residues. In germline, CDR1 is GTSNPN, CDR2 SVGIG (reference sequence). Trimming removed 1 base at V and 3 bases at J, with 10 bases between. The CDR3 DNA reads TGTGCCTGGAGTGGGCCCCGGGGCTACGAGCAGTACTTC. Protein product: CAWSGPRGYEQYF.

This clone was observed a single time. CDR3: CASSSTGKGQPQHF. The CDR3 region has the DNA TGTGCCAGCAGTTCGACAGGGAAAGGACAGCCCCAGCATTTT. The rearrangement joins TRBV28 to TRBJ1-5, with TRBD1 matching 7 bases. The germline gives CDR1 MDHEN, CDR2 SYDVKM. The CDR3 covers 14 residues. V lost 4 bases to trimming and J lost 7 bases; unmatched junction nucleotides: 7.

The chain uses TRBV29-1 and TRBJ1-2, with D perhaps TRBD1 (6 bases). The CDR3 loop spans 14 amino acids. Germline assignment: CDR1 SQVTM and CDR2 ANQGSEA. V lost 4 bases, J lost 6 bases, and 18 bases lay in between. The CDR3, as DNA: TGCAGCGTTGGAGTTCAGGGACACACAAATGGCTACACCTTC. Translating gives CSVGVQGHTNGYTF.

The chain uses TRBV7-8 and TRBJ1-4, with 8 bases identical to TRBD1. This CDR3 has 16 amino acids. V was clipped by 0 bases and J by 1 base; unmatched bases: 1. Germline V lookup: CDR1 SGHVS, CDR2 FQNEAQ. CDR3 loop: CASSLAGTGTNEKLFF. The CDR3 DNA sequence: TGTGCCAGCAGCTTAGCCGGGACAGGAACTAATGAAAAACTGTTTTTT.

The V and J genes are TRBV7-2 and TRBJ2-1; TRBD2 matches at 8 bases. J lost 4 bases, V lost 2 bases, and 4 bases had no gene match. The CDR3 sequence is 15 residues long. Germline V gene data show CDR1 as SGHTA and CDR2 as FQGNSA. The CDR3 protein is CASSLMREAYNEQFF. In nucleotides, the CDR3 is TGTGCCAGCAGCTTAATGCGGGAGGCATACAATGAGCAGTTCTTC. The full variable domain, rest sourced from reference TRBV7-2 and TRBJ2-1, is GAGVSQSPSNKVTEKGKDVELRCDPISGHTALYWYRQSLGQGLEFLIYFQGNSAPDKSGLPSDRFSAERTGGSVSTLTIQRTQQEDSAVYLCASSLMREAYNEQFFGPGTRLTVL.

As DNA, the CDR3 is TGTGCCAGCAGCCTCCATCCCTCAGGGTCTGTCACTGAAGCTTTCTTT. It encodes CASSLHPSGSVTEAFF. This chain connects TRBV11-2 to TRBJ1-1, with D perhaps TRBD1 (5 bases). This CDR3 region has 16 residues. Looked up from germline, CDR1 is SGHAT and CDR2 is FQNNGV. Trimming pared 5 bases from V and 4 bases from J, leaving 20 bases between. Together with reference TRBV11-2 and TRBJ1-1, the CDR3 gives the full variable domain: EAGVAQSPRYKIIEKRQSVAFWCNPISGHATLYWYQQILGQGPKLLIQFQNNGVVDDSQLPKDRFSAERLKGVDSTLKIQPAKLEDSAVYLCASSLHPSGSVTEAFFGQGTRLTVV.

In its sample, this clone was seen once. J is TRBJ2-3 and V is TRBV9; TRBD1 might be the D (6 bases). The CDR3 has 14 amino acids. Germline CDR1 is SGDLS and CDR2 is YYNGEE. With 1 base removed from V and 2 bases from J, the gap between germline ends came to 8 bases. CDR3 sequence reads: CASSVRDTTDTQYF. DNA for the CDR3: TGTGCCAGCAGCGTACGGGACACCACAGATACGCAGTATTTT.

The gene calls are TRBV2 and TRBJ1-5; D ambiguous. The CDR3 extends over 12 amino acids. Trimming removed 7 bases at V and 2 bases at J, with 6 bases between. Germline V CDR1 and CDR2: SNHLY, FYNNEI. CDR3 coding DNA: TGTGCCAGCACGCGGGGCAATCAGCCCCAGCATTTT. This codes for CASTRGNQPQHF.

This clone showed up just a few times. V is TRBV7-3 and J is TRBJ2-2; 8 bases are shared with TRBD1. V was pared by 3 bases and J by 5 bases, with 5 bases of the junction left unmatched. The germline CDR1 and CDR2 sequences are SGHTA and FQGTGA. This CDR3 has 15 amino acids. The CDR3 reads CASSLQQGETGELFF. The CDR3 DNA reads as TGTGCCAGCAGCTTGCAACAGGGGGAAACCGGGGAGCTGTTTTTT.

The V gene is TRBV7-9, the J gene TRBJ1-1; D is undetermined. In germline, CDR1 is SEHNR, CDR2 FQNEAQ (reference sequence). The V gene lost 1 base and the J gene lost 6 bases, with 15 bases spanning the gap. This CDR3 has 15 amino acids. The CDR3 spells CASSLDLEPGAEAFF. CDR3 coding DNA: TGTGCCAGCAGCTTAGACCTGGAACCTGGAGCTGAAGCTTTCTTT.

A few counts support this clone. The V gene is TRBV5-1, the J gene TRBJ1-1; no reliable D call. CDR1 is SGHRS, CDR2 YFSETQ, per germline. The CDR3 covers 16 residues. Deletions cut 4 bases from V and 3 bases from J, with 19 bases between. As DNA, the CDR3 is TGCGCCAGCAGCCTGGGCCTGGGGAGAGGGCACACTGAAGCTTTCTTT. It is translated as CASSLGLGRGHTEAFF.